One and the same sample provided the 9 T cell receptor beta chains below, sequenced in a study of T-cell reconstitution after alpha-beta-depleted transplantation in children. Preparation of the TCRbeta library used unique molecular identifiers. TCRdb passed the PCR reads through MiXCR, listing each CDR3 protein once. In the table there are hundreds of thousands of distinct CDR3 sequences, 10% to 15% of which are singletons. The starting material was PBMCs, mostly from graft donor cells, obtained 360 days after TCRalphabeta/CD19-depleted stem cell transplant. These TCRs come from a male patient between 5 and 17 years old who had a stem cell transplant for acute myeloid leukemia, so the T cells may come from the graft donor.

A few counts support this clonotype. This chain links TRBV4-2 with TRBJ2-7; TRBD1 aligns across 12 bases. J was trimmed by 7 bases and V by 6 bases; bases with no gene match: 7. The CDR3 totals 14 residues. Germline CDR1 reads LGHNA; CDR2 reads YNFKEQ. The DNA of the CDR3 is TGTGCCAGCAGACCGGGACAGGGGGCGGGGGAGCAGTACTTC. It translates to CASRPGQGAGEQYF.

This clonotype was detected only a few times. The chain joins TRBV7-6 to TRBJ2-5; no firm D call. The CDR3 consists of 13 residues. Trimming removed 5 bases at V and 1 base at J, with 8 bases between. Per the germline V gene, CDR1 is SGHVS and CDR2 is FNYEAQ. The CDR3 region has the DNA TGTGCCAGCAGCCTTAGGCCCCAAGAGACCCAGTACTTC. Protein sequence: CASSLRPQETQYF.

This clonotype was counted between two and nine times. The chain uses TRBV6-2 or TRBV6-3 and TRBJ2-5; TRBD2 matches at 7 bases. The CDR3 sequence is 16 residues long. J gave up 3 bases and V 6 bases, and 13 bases lay outside the gene matches. Germline loops: CDR1 MNHEY, CDR2 SVGEGT. CDR3 sequence (DNA): TGTGCCAGCAGATACCGGGACTACGGGGCTGAAGAGACCCAGTACTTC. Its translation is CASRYRDYGAEETQYF.

V and J are TRBV20-1 and TRBJ2-5; D unclear. Germline loops: CDR1 DFQATT, CDR2 SNEGSKA (reference sequence). Trimming removed 1 base at V and 0 bases at J, with 9 bases between. This CDR3 has 14 amino acids. CDR3 sequence: CSARVVRDQETQYF. The CDR3 nucleotides are TGCAGTGCTAGAGTGGTACGGGACCAAGAGACCCAGTACTTC.

The gene calls are TRBV7-6 and TRBJ2-7, with TRBD2 matching 9 bases. After removal of 5 bases from V and 6 bases from J, the junction contained 11 bases not matched to a gene. The CDR3 has 15 amino acids. Germline V gene lookup returns CDR1 SGHVS and CDR2 FNYEAQ. The CDR3 nucleotides read TGTGCCAGCAGCCTAACAGCGGGAGGCTCAGGCGAGCAGTACTTC. Its translation is CASSLTAGGSGEQYF.

This clonotype occurred a few times. The gene calls are TRBV12-5 and TRBJ1-2; 7 bases are a match to TRBD1. The J segment lost 6 bases and the V segment lost 1 base, leaving 11 bases of the junction unmatched. The CDR3 length is 16 residues. The V gene's germline CDR1 is LGHNT and CDR2 FRNRAP. The CDR3 here is CASGLAVGTGVNGYTF. CDR3 DNA sequence: TGTGCTAGTGGTTTGGCCGTAGGAACAGGGGTCAATGGCTACACCTTC.

This clonotype has a single count. With a much larger clone just one base away, this may be a read error. The V gene is TRBV29-1, the J gene TRBJ2-1, with 13 bases lining up with TRBD2. V dropped 4 bases and J dropped 5; count of bases not matched to a gene: 5. The CDR3 is made up of 15 amino acids. Germline V CDR1 and CDR2: SQVTM, ANQGSEA. CDR3 sequence (DNA): TGCAGCGTTGGGACTAGCGGGGGCTGGCACAATGAGCAGTTCTTC. It specifies CSVGTSGGWHNEQFF.

This clonotype was observed at least ten times. The chain has TRBV12-3 or TRBV12-4 and TRBJ2-1, with D perhaps matching TRBD1 or TRBD2 (5 bases each). V gave up 5 bases and J gave up 6 bases, with 8 bases separating them. This CDR3 is 12 amino acids long. CDR3 sequence: CASSGGFNEQFF. CDR3 DNA: TGTGCCAGCAGTGGGGGATTCAATGAGCAGTTCTTC.

The rearrangement joins TRBV20-1 to TRBJ2-1, with D maybe TRBD2 (6 bases). V was clipped by 0 bases and J by 3 bases, with 24 bases between them. The CDR3 length is 19 residues. The V gene's germline CDR1 is DFQATT and CDR2 SNEGSKA (reference sequence). The CDR3: CSARDSTRADSFFYNEQFF. CDR3 in DNA: TGCAGTGCTAGAGATTCGACTAGGGCCGACTCCTTCTTCTACAATGAGCAGTTCTTC.